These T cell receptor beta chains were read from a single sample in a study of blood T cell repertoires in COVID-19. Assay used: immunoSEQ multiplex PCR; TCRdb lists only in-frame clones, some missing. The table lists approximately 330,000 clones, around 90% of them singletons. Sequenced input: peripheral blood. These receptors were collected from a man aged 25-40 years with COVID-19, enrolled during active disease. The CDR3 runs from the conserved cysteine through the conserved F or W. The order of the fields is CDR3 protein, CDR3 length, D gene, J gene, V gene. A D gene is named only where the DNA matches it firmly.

CDR3: CASSRTSGVVETQYF; length: 15; D: TRBD2; J: TRBJ2-5; V: TRBV11-2
CDR3: CASSYEAGQRYEQYF; length: 15; D: -; J: TRBJ2-7; V: TRBV6-2/TRBV6-3
CDR3: CASSKAGGEDEQYF; length: 14; D: -; J: TRBJ2-7; V: TRBV21-1
CDR3: CAISETSGSYNEQFF; length: 15; D: TRBD2; J: TRBJ2-1; V: TRBV10-3
CDR3: CSVEGGQGSWEQYF; length: 14; D: TRBD1; J: TRBJ2-7; V: TRBV29-1
CDR3: CASRKNRDSYTGELFF; length: 16; D: -; J: TRBJ2-2; V: TRBV6-6
CDR3: CASSEWFGGNTGELFF; length: 16; D: -; J: TRBJ2-2; V: TRBV6-1
CDR3: CASSSNSNQPQHF; length: 13; D: -; J: TRBJ1-5; V: TRBV7-2
CDR3: CASRWTRGNQPQHF; length: 14; D: -; J: TRBJ1-5; V: TRBV28
CDR3: CASSHRDRDEQYF; length: 13; D: -; J: TRBJ2-7; V: TRBV7-2
CDR3: CASSGGLSSYNEQFF; length: 15; D: TRBD2; J: TRBJ2-1; V: TRBV6-5
CDR3: CASSQGRLSGGGQETQYF; length: 18; D: TRBD2; J: TRBJ2-5; V: TRBV4-2
CDR3: CASTQGGTWAETQYF; length: 15; D: -; J: TRBJ2-5; V: TRBV7-3
CDR3: CASSFRGNEGKLFF; length: 14; D: -; J: TRBJ1-4; V: TRBV5-6
CDR3: CASRPGTESSYEQYF; length: 15; D: TRBD1; J: TRBJ2-7; V: TRBV6-5
CDR3: CASSYSGYSNQPQHF; length: 15; D: -; J: TRBJ1-5; V: TRBV6-5
CDR3: CASSLGRDGEQFF; length: 13; D: -; J: TRBJ2-1; V: TRBV7-9
CDR3: CASSQDYPAGSRTDTQYF; length: 18; D: TRBD2; J: TRBJ2-3; V: TRBV4-3
CDR3: CASSQLRQGSGANVLTF; length: 17; D: TRBD1; J: TRBJ2-6; V: TRBV4-3
CDR3: CASSLHGTGTAGELFF; length: 16; D: TRBD1; J: TRBJ2-2; V: TRBV7-3
CDR3: CASSWGLAKNIQYF; length: 14; D: -; J: TRBJ2-4; V: TRBV6-2/TRBV6-3
CDR3: CASSQTRAYEQYF; length: 13; D: -; J: TRBJ2-7; V: TRBV4-3
CDR3: CASSFDRGPADTQYF; length: 15; D: TRBD1; J: TRBJ2-3; V: TRBV7-8
CDR3: CATRRGRMDSPLHF; length: 14; D: TRBD1; J: TRBJ1-6; V: TRBV6-5
CDR3: CATSSGTSAQETQYF; length: 15; D: TRBD2; J: TRBJ2-5; V: TRBV15
CDR3: CASSLADRTYGYTF; length: 14; D: TRBD1; J: TRBJ1-2; V: TRBV5-6
CDR3: CASSSQQGNTGELFF; length: 15; D: -; J: TRBJ2-2; V: TRBV7-2
CDR3: CASRLSGANVLTF; length: 13; D: -; J: TRBJ2-6; V: TRBV19
CDR3: CASLLQGLNQPQHF; length: 14; D: -; J: TRBJ1-5; V: TRBV19
CDR3: CASSIQGGSGQPQHF; length: 15; D: TRBD1; J: TRBJ1-5; V: TRBV5-8
CDR3: CASSSSGPSTDTQYF; length: 15; D: TRBD2; J: TRBJ2-3; V: TRBV5-1
CDR3: CASGQGQGEETQYF; length: 14; D: TRBD1; J: TRBJ2-5; V: TRBV12-5
CDR3: CASSPEGREEQPQHF; length: 15; D: -; J: TRBJ1-5; V: TRBV5-1
CDR3: CASSVSGTGGLGYTF; length: 15; D: TRBD1; J: TRBJ1-2; V: TRBV7-8
CDR3: CASSLGLADYEQYF; length: 14; D: TRBD2; J: TRBJ2-7; V: TRBV13
CDR3: CASSQDRGPYEQYF; length: 14; D: -; J: TRBJ2-7; V: TRBV4-2
CDR3: CASSPPAGANTGELFF; length: 16; D: -; J: TRBJ2-2; V: TRBV4-2
CDR3: CAIRGAGNEQFF; length: 12; D: -; J: TRBJ2-1; V: TRBV6-6
CDR3: CASSLGQSASGYTF; length: 14; D: TRBD1; J: TRBJ1-2; V: TRBV11-2
CDR3: CASSPLDRTDYGYTF; length: 15; D: TRBD1; J: TRBJ1-2; V: TRBV18
CDR3: CASSQNRDRTEAFF; length: 14; D: -; J: TRBJ1-1; V: TRBV6-5
CDR3: CASSYVGGNDYGYTF; length: 15; D: -; J: TRBJ1-2; V: TRBV6-5
CDR3: CASSFSGGNTGELFF; length: 15; D: TRBD2; J: TRBJ2-2; V: TRBV5-1
CDR3: CASSIQGNTGELFF; length: 14; D: -; J: TRBJ2-2; V: TRBV5-4